This T cell receptor beta chain was documented in a study of blood T cell repertoires in COVID-19. Overall study: Acute-phase and convalescent COVID-19 samples originated in the United States, Italy and Spain.

The CDR3 spans 17 residues. Germline values: CDR1 SGHTA, CDR2 FQGNSA. V lost 4 bases, J lost 4 bases, and 14 bases stayed unmatched. How the authors handled the data: The assay estimated nucleated cells by amplifying reference gene primers. Sequenced by immunoSEQ multiplex PCR; TCRdb stores in-frame clones only, minus some. The V and J calls and clone size were taken over from that table, and D and trimming were inferred from the DNA. The sample comprises 150,000 to 170,000 clones, about four fifths of which are singletons, and about 29% rests with the top ten. The clonotype originates from a woman in her sixties with acute or convalescent COVID-19. Sample: peripheral blood. This rearrangement joins TRBV7-2 to TRBJ2-7; 9 bases are shared with TRBD2. CDR3 amino acids: CASSSRSSAGGRYEQYF. The CDR3 region has the DNA TGTGCCAGCAGCTCCAGGTCGAGCGCGGGGGGGCGATACGAGCAGTACTTC.